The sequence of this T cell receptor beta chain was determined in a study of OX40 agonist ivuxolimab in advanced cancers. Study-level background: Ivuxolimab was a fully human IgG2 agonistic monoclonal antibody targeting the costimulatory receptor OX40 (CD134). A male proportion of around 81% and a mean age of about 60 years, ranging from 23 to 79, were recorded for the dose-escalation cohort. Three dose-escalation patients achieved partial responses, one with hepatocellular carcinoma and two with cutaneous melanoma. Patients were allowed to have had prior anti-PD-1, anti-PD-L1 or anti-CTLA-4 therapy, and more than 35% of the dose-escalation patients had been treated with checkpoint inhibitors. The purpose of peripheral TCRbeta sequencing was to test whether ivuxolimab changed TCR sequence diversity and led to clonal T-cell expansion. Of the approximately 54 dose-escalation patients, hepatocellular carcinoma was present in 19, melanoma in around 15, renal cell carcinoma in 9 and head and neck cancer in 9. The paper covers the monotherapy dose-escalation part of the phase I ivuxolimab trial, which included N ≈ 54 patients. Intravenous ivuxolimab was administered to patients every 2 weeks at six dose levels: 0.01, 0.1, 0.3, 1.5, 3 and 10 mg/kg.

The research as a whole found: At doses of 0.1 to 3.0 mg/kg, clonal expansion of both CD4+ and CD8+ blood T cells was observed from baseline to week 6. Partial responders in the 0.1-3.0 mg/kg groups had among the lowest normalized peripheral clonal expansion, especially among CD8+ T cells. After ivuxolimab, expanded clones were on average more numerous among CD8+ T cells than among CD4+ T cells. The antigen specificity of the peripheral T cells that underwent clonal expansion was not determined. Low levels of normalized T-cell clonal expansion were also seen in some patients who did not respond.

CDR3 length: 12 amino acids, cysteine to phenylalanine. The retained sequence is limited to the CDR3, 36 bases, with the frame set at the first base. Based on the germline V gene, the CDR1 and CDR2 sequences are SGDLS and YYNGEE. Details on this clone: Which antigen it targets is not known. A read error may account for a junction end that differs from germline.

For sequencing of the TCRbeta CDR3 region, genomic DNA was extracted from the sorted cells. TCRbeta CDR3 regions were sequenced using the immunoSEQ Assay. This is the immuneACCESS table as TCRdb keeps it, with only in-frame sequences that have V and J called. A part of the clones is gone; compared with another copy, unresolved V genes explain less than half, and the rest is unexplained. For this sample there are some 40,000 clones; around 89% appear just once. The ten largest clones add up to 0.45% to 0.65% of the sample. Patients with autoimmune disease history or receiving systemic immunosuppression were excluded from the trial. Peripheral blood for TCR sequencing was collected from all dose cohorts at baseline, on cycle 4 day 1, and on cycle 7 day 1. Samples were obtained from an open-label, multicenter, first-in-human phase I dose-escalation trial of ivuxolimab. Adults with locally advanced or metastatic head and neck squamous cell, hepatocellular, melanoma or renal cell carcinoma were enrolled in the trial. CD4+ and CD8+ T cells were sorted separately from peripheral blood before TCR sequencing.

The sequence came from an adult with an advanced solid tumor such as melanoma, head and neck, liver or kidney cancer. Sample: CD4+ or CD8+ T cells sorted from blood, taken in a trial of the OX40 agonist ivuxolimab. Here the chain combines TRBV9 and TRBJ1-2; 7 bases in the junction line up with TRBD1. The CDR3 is CASSVFSGQQNF. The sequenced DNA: TGTGCCAGCAGCGTATTTTCGGGACAGCAAAATTTC.